The rows below give T cell receptor beta chains drawn from one sample of a study of CD8 T cells in Susac syndrome. One entry per CDR3 protein results from TCRdb running MiXCR on the immunoSEQ multiplex PCR reads. The table records about 300,000 distinct CDR3 sequences, about 82% of them present only once. Material: CD8+ T cells from PBMCs. Every receptor here comes from a human donor with multiple sclerosis. Each CDR3 is given with its conserved first and last residue. Each record gives: D gene, clone size, V gene, J gene, CDR3 length, CDR3 protein, CDR3 DNA. A D gene is named only where the DNA matches it firmly. Clone size is not always given. Where it is, it says once, few, many or a class for expanded clones.

d_call: TRBD2; clone_size: once; v_call: TRBV5-1; j_call: TRBJ2-1; cdr3_length: 16; cdr3_aa: CASSSAEAGVYNEQFF; cdr3_nt: TGCGCCAGCAGCTCAGCGGAAGCGGGAGTCTACAATGAGCAGTTCTTC
d_call: TRBD1; clone_size: -; v_call: TRBV28; j_call: TRBJ1-4; cdr3_length: 17; cdr3_aa: CASIRDRELKEREKLFF; cdr3_nt: TGTGCCAGCATTCGGGACAGAGAGCTTAAGGAGCGGGAAAAACTGTTTTTT
d_call: TRBD2; clone_size: -; v_call: TRBV11-2; j_call: TRBJ2-7; cdr3_length: 14; cdr3_aa: CASSTAGQAYEQYF; cdr3_nt: TGTGCCAGCAGCACAGCGGGGCAAGCCTACGAGCAGTACTTC
d_call: -; clone_size: -; v_call: TRBV18; j_call: TRBJ1-1; cdr3_length: 14; cdr3_aa: CASSPPFHGTEAFF; cdr3_nt: TGTGCCAGCTCACCACCGTTTCACGGCACTGAAGCTTTCTTT
d_call: TRBD2; clone_size: once; v_call: TRBV5-6; j_call: TRBJ2-2; cdr3_length: 19; cdr3_aa: CASSSGVSSGSVEAGELFF; cdr3_nt: TGTGCCAGCAGCTCCGGGGTGTCTAGCGGGAGTGTGGAGGCCGGGGAGCTGTTTTTT
d_call: -; clone_size: -; v_call: TRBV6-5; j_call: TRBJ1-1; cdr3_length: 12; cdr3_aa: CASRRRWTEAFF; cdr3_nt: TGTGCCAGCAGGAGGCGATGGACTGAAGCTTTCTTT
d_call: TRBD2; clone_size: -; v_call: TRBV27; j_call: TRBJ2-2; cdr3_length: 15; cdr3_aa: CASRETGGNTGELFF; cdr3_nt: TGTGCCAGCCGGGAGACGGGAGGAAACACCGGGGAGCTGTTTTTT
d_call: TRBD1; clone_size: -; v_call: TRBV12-3/TRBV12-4; j_call: TRBJ2-5; cdr3_length: 11; cdr3_aa: CASRTGETQYF; cdr3_nt: TGTGCCAGCCGGACAGGAGAGACCCAGTACTTC
d_call: -; clone_size: once; v_call: TRBV28; j_call: TRBJ1-5; cdr3_length: 12; cdr3_aa: CASSLDSTAQHF; cdr3_nt: TGTGCCAGCAGTTTGGACAGCACGGCCCAGCATTTT
d_call: TRBD1; clone_size: -; v_call: TRBV4-1; j_call: TRBJ2-3; cdr3_length: 16; cdr3_aa: CASSPPQGESTDTQYF; cdr3_nt: TGCGCCAGCAGCCCCCCACAGGGGGAAAGCACAGATACGCAGTATTTT
d_call: -; clone_size: -; v_call: TRBV24-1; j_call: TRBJ2-4; cdr3_length: 11; cdr3_aa: CATSDPGGQYF; cdr3_nt: TGTGCCACCAGTGACCCCGGGGGTCAGTACTTC
d_call: -; clone_size: -; v_call: TRBV7-9; j_call: TRBJ2-6; cdr3_length: 13; cdr3_aa: CASSPAAANVLTF; cdr3_nt: TGTGCCAGCAGCCCGGCGGCGGCCAACGTCCTGACTTTC
d_call: -; clone_size: -; v_call: TRBV4-3; j_call: TRBJ2-7; cdr3_length: 15; cdr3_aa: CASSQDLSASYEQYF; cdr3_nt: TGCGCCAGCAGCCAAGACCTTAGCGCCTCCTACGAGCAGTACTTC
d_call: TRBD2; clone_size: -; v_call: TRBV6-5; j_call: TRBJ2-1; cdr3_length: 15; cdr3_aa: CASSYGREYHNEQFF; cdr3_nt: TGTGCCAGCAGTTACGGGCGGGAGTACCACAATGAGCAGTTCTTC
d_call: -; clone_size: once; v_call: TRBV21-1; j_call: TRBJ1-1; cdr3_length: 11; cdr3_aa: CASSKDTRLFF; cdr3_nt: TGTGCCAGCAGCAAAGACACGAGGCTTTTCTTT
d_call: TRBD1; clone_size: -; v_call: TRBV20-1; j_call: TRBJ2-7; cdr3_length: 15; cdr3_aa: CSAAVRDRPDYEQYF; cdr3_nt: TGCAGTGCCGCCGTTAGGGACAGGCCGGACTACGAGCAGTACTTC
d_call: -; clone_size: -; v_call: TRBV7-9; j_call: TRBJ1-1; cdr3_length: 14; cdr3_aa: CASSAVKGRTEAFF; cdr3_nt: TGTGCCAGCAGCGCAGTCAAGGGCAGGACTGAAGCTTTCTTT
d_call: TRBD2; clone_size: -; v_call: TRBV27; j_call: TRBJ2-3; cdr3_length: 13; cdr3_aa: CASTRENTDTQYF; cdr3_nt: TGTGCCAGCACGCGGGAGAACACAGATACGCAGTATTTT
d_call: TRBD2; clone_size: -; v_call: TRBV5-6; j_call: TRBJ2-1; cdr3_length: 17; cdr3_aa: CASSVTGTSGRAHEQFF; cdr3_nt: TGTGCCAGCAGCGTTACCGGGACTAGCGGGAGGGCGCATGAGCAGTTCTTC
d_call: -; clone_size: -; v_call: TRBV19; j_call: TRBJ2-7; cdr3_length: 13; cdr3_aa: CASSIGERYEQYF; cdr3_nt: TGTGCCAGTAGTATAGGAGAACGATACGAGCAGTACTTC
d_call: -; clone_size: once; v_call: TRBV5-5; j_call: TRBJ2-2; cdr3_length: 13; cdr3_aa: CASSLGFTGELFF; cdr3_nt: TGTGCCAGCAGCTTGGGCTTCACCGGGGAGCTGTTTTTT
d_call: -; clone_size: -; v_call: TRBV6-5; j_call: TRBJ1-5; cdr3_length: 13; cdr3_aa: CASSYNGNQPQHF; cdr3_nt: TGTGCCAGCAGTTACAATGGCAATCAGCCCCAGCATTTT
d_call: TRBD2; clone_size: once; v_call: TRBV19; j_call: TRBJ2-3; cdr3_length: 18; cdr3_aa: CASSPGLAETLSTDTQYF; cdr3_nt: TGTGCCAGTAGTCCCGGACTAGCCGAAACCCTCAGCACAGATACGCAGTATTTT
d_call: -; clone_size: -; v_call: TRBV12-3/TRBV12-4; j_call: TRBJ1-1; cdr3_length: 15; cdr3_aa: CASSFRSPMKTEAFF; cdr3_nt: TGTGCCAGCAGTTTCCGGAGCCCTATGAAGACTGAAGCTTTCTTT
d_call: TRBD1; clone_size: -; v_call: TRBV10-2; j_call: TRBJ1-1; cdr3_length: 15; cdr3_aa: CASSEDRGRWYEAFF; cdr3_nt: TGCGCCAGCAGTGAGGACAGGGGGCGTTGGTATGAAGCTTTCTTT
d_call: -; clone_size: -; v_call: TRBV9; j_call: TRBJ1-2; cdr3_length: 13; cdr3_aa: CASSVGDLYGYTF; cdr3_nt: TGTGCCAGCAGCGTAGGCGACCTCTATGGCTACACCTTC
d_call: -; clone_size: once; v_call: TRBV19; j_call: TRBJ2-1; cdr3_length: 12; cdr3_aa: CASRADHNEQFF; cdr3_nt: TGTGCCAGTAGGGCGGACCACAATGAGCAGTTCTTC